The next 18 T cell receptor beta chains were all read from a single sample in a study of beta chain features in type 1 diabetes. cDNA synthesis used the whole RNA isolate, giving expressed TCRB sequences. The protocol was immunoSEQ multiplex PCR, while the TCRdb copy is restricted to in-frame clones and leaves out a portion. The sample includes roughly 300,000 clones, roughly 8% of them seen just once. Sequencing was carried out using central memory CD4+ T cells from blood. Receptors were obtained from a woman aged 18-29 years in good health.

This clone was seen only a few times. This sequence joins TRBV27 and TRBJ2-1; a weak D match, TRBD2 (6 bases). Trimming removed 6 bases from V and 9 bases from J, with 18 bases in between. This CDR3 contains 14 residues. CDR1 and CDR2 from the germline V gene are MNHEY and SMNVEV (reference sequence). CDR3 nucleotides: TGTGCCAGCAGCCCCGGAGGGCCAGGCCGTGAGCAGTTCTTC. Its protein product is CASSPGGPGREQFF.

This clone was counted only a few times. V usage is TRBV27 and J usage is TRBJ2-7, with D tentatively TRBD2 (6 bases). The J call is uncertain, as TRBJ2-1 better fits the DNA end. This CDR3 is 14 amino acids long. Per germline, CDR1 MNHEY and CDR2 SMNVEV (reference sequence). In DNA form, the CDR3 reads TGTGCCAGCAGAAGACTAGTTGCGTACAATGAGCAGTTCTTC. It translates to CASRRLVAYNEQFF.

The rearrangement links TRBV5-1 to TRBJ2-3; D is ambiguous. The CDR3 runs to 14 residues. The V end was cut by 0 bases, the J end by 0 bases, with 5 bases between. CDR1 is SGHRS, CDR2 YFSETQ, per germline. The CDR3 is CASSLADSTDTQYF. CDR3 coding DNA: TGCGCCAGCAGCTTGGCCGACAGCACAGATACGCAGTATTTT.

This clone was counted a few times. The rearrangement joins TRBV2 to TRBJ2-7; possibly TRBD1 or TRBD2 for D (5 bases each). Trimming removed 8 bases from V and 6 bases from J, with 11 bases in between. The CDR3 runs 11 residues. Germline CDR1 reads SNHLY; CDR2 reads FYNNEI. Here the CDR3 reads CASEEGTEQYF. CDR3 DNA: TGTGCCAGCGAGGAAGGGACCGAGCAGTACTTC.

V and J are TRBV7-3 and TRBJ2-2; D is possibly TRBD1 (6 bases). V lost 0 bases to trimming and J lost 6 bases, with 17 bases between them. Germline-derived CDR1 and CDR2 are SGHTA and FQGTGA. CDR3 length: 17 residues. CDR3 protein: CASSLTPGTQGSGELFF. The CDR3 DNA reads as TGTGCCAGCAGCTTAACTCCGGGGACACAGGGTTCCGGGGAGCTGTTTTTT.

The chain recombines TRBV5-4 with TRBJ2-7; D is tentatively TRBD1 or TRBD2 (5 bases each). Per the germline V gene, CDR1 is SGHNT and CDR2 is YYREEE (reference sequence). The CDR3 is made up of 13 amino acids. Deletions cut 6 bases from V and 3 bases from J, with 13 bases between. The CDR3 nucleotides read TGTGCCAGCAATCGGGACGGCTACTACGAGCAGTACTTC. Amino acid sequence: CASNRDGYYEQYF.

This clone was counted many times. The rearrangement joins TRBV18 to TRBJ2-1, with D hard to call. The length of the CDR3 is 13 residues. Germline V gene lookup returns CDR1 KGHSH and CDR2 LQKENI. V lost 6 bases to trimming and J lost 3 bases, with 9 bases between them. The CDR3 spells CASSPWDYNEQFF. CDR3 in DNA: TGTGCCAGCTCCCCATGGGACTACAATGAGCAGTTCTTC.

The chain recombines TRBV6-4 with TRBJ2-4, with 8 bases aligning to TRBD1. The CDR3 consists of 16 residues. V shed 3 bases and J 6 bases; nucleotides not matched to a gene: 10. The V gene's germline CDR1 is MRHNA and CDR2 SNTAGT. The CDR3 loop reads CASSDVDREKINIQYF. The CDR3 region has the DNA TGTGCCAGCAGTGATGTGGACAGGGAGAAGATAAACATTCAGTACTTC.

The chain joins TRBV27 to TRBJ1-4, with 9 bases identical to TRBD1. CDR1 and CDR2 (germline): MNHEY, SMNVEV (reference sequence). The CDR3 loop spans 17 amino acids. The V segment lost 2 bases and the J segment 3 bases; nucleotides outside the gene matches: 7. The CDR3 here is CASSLLDGTGPNEKLFF. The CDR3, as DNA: TGTGCCAGCAGTTTACTGGATGGGACAGGGCCTAATGAAAAACTGTTTTTT.

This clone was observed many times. CDR3 protein: CASSVDAGGPMRVQFF. CDR3 DNA sequence: TGTGCCAGCAGCGTAGATGCGGGAGGGCCGATGAGGGTGCAGTTCTTC. The gene calls are TRBV9 and TRBJ2-1, with 9 bases aligning to TRBD2. From germline, CDR1 is SGDLS and CDR2 YYNGEE. CDR3 size: 16 residues. The junction had 13 bases not matched to a gene; V was cut back by 0 bases and J by 12 bases. Complete variable domain (other parts from reference TRBV9 and TRBJ2-1): DSGVTQTPKHLITATGQRVTLRCSPRSGDLSVYWYQQSLDQGLQFLIQYYNGEERAKGNILERFSAQQFPDLHSELNLSSLELGDSALYFCASSVDAGGPMRVQFFGPGTRLTVL.

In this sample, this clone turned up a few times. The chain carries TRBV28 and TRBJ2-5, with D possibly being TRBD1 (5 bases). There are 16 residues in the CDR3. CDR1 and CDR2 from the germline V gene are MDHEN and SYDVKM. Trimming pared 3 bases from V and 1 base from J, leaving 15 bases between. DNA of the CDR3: TGTGCCAGCAGTTTTTGGAAAACGGACACCCAAGAGACCCAGTACTTC. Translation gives CASSFWKTDTQETQYF. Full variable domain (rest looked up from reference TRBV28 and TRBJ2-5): DVKVTQSSRYLVKRTGEKVFLECVQDMDHENMFWYRQDPGLGLRLIYFSYDVKMKEKGDIPEGYSVSREKKERFSLILESASTNQTSMYLCASSFWKTDTQETQYFGPGTRLLVL.

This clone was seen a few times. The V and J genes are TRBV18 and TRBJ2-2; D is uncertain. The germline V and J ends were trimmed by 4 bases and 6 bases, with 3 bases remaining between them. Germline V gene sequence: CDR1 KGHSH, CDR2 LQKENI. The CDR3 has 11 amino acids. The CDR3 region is CASSLPGELFF. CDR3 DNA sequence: TGTGCCAGCTCACTCCCCGGGGAGCTGTTTTTT.

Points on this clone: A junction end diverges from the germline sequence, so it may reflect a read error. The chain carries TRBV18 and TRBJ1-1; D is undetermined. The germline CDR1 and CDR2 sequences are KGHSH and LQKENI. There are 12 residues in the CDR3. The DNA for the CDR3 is TGTGCCAGCTCGCAGACAACGACTGGAGCTTTCTTT. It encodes CASSQTTTGAFF.

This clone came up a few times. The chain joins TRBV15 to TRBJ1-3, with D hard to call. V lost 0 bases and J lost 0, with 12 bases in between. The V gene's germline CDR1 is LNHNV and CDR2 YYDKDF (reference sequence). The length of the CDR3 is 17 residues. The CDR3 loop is CATSREISRYSGNTIYF. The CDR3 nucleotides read TGTGCCACCAGCAGAGAGATTTCACGGTACTCTGGAAACACCATATATTTT. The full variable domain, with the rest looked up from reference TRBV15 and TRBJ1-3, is DAMVIQNPRYQVTQFGKPVTLSCSQTLNHNVMYWYQQKSSQAPKLLFHYYDKDFNNEADTPDNFQSRRPNTSFCFLDIRSPGLGDTAMYLCATSREISRYSGNTIYFGEGSWLTVV.

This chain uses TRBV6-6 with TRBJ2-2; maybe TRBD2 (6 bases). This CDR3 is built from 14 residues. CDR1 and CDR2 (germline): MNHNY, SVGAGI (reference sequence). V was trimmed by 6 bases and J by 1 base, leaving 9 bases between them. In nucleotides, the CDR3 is TGTGCCAGCAGGAGTAGCGGGAACACCGGGGAGCTGTTTTTT. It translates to CASRSSGNTGELFF.

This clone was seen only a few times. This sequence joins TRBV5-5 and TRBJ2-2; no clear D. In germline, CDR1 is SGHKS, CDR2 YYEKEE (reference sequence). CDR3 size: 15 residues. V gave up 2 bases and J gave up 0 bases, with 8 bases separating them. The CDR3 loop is CASSLKNANTGELFF. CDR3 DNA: TGTGCCAGCAGCTTAAAAAACGCGAACACCGGGGAGCTGTTTTTT. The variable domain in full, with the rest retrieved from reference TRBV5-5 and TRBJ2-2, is DAGVTQSPTHLIKTRGQQVTLRCSPISGHKSVSWYQQVLGQGPQFIFQYYEKEERGRGNFPDRFSARQFPNYSSELNVNALLLGDSALYLCASSLKNANTGELFFGEGSRLTVL.

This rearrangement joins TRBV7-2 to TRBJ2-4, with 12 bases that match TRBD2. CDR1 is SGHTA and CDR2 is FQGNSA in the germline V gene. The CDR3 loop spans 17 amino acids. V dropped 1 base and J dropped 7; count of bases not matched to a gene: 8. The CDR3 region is CASSLGVTSGSQNIQYF. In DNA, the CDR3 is TGTGCCAGCAGCTTAGGCGTGACTAGCGGGAGTCAGAACATTCAGTACTTC.

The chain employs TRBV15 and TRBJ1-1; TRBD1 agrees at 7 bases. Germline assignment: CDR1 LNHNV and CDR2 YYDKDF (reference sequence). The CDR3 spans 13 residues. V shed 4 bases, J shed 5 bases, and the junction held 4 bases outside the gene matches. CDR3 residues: CATSNTGATEAFF. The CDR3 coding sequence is TGTGCCACCAGCAATACAGGGGCGACTGAAGCTTTCTTT. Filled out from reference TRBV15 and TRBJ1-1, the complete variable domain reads DAMVIQNPRYQVTQFGKPVTLSCSQTLNHNVMYWYQQKSSQAPKLLFHYYDKDFNNEADTPDNFQSRRPNTSFCFLDIRSPGLGDTAMYLCATSNTGATEAFFGQGTRLTVV.